Sequencing of this T cell receptor beta chain was carried out in a study of cytomegalovirus exposure and HLA in healthy donors listed by TCRdb under 2017. At the level of the whole study: An earlier analysis of about 530 of the donors reported 276 Gb of sequence data and 117 million unique TCR beta sequences obtained from some 170 million T cells. An early release that covered approximately 600 HLA-typed donors contained approximately 300 gigabases of sequencing data and tens of millions of unique TCR sequences. Of the roughly 410 genotyped donors, approximately 80% were placed in the genetic ancestry cluster associated with self-reported Caucasian donors. The study aimed to test whether signatures of past pathogen exposure could be identified by cataloging public T cell receptors. Using immunosequencing, the study profiled T cell repertoires from 550 to 750 subjects and related those repertoires to cytomegalovirus serostatus. Along with the roughly 670-subject first cohort, a separate validation cohort of over 90 different subjects was used. To predict cytomegalovirus infection status, the study brought together high-throughput TCR immunosequencing, statistical association of individual TCRs with disease status, and machine learning. In a later analysis, previously published TCR beta repertoires from 550 to 750 donors were re-analyzed and high-resolution HLA genotyping was added so that TCR occurrence patterns could be studied. In the later analysis, no new phenotypic data were used to find candidate immune exposures; instead, reliance was placed on TCR beta sequences and their occurrence across donors. An earlier analysis of about 600 of the donors used high-throughput TCR beta sequencing to judge whether each TCR beta V gene segment behaved as functional or pseudogenic. Alongside the repertoire data, information on donor age, sex, ethnicity and CMV serostatus was compiled. A later genetic analysis used genome-wide SNP genotypes for about 65% of the 666 donors, treating that subset as a discovery cohort. Every discovery cohort repertoire had been produced on one sequencing platform. Both class I and class II loci were covered by HLA typing, at four-digit resolution. Typing coverage differed by locus: A, B, C, DRB1 and DQB1 were typed in roughly 629-640 donors, DQA1 in about 500, DPA1 in approximately 610, and DPB1 in roughly 450. A handful of DR-DQ haplotypes were handled as single units for association and clustering because linkage in the cohort was strong. Among about 370 genotyped donors of the cohort, an average of roughly 230,000 unique TCR beta nucleotide sequences was sequenced per donor, of which roughly 17% were non-productive.

About this clone itself: Its antigen is currently not known. No much larger clonotype is one base removed from it; base qualities were not supplied.

The library came from the immunoSEQ multiplex PCR assay. For the multiplex PCR, a mixture combining 60 forward primers for TCR Vbeta segments and 13 reverse primers for TCR Jbeta segments was used. Amplification of the CDR3 region of rearranged TCR beta genes was performed with a multiplex PCR assay on genomic DNA. The Illumina HiSeq System was used to sequence the amplified TCR beta libraries as 87-base-pair reads. In the paper's pipeline: A later analysis counted about 80 million unique TCR beta chains across the 500 to 850 repertoires, and approximately 11 million of these chains were shared by at least two donors. A nearest-neighbor algorithm error-corrected the raw reads and collapsed the reads into unique sequences, merging closely related sequences to remove PCR and sequencing errors. V, D and J gene segments were assigned by aligning CDR3 sequences to IMGT reference sequences. For a sequence to be retained, a match of at least six nucleotides was required to both a V gene segment and a J gene segment. Rearrangements were classified as productive when the CDR3 lacked stop codons and remained in frame with V and J, and all other rearrangements were classified as non-productive. CDR3 was defined by IMGT convention, running from the second conserved V-encoded cysteine to the conserved J-encoded phenylalanine. Sequences without an unambiguous match to a single V gene segment were excluded from the earlier analysis of approximately 560 of the donors. In an earlier analysis of 450 to 750 of the donors, a V segment was called functional when productive rearrangements were above 56.7%, and segregating when the standard deviation between donors exceeded 5%. A statistical classification framework was built for diagnosing cytomegalovirus status from the catalog of TCR beta chain sequences. In a later analysis, V and J genes were assigned by comparing TCR nucleotide sequences against IMGT/GENE-DB human TR gene sequences. Using the TCRdist pipeline, a later analysis assigned CDR3 sequences along with most-parsimonious VDJ recombination scenarios. A later analysis defined each TCR beta chain by its CDR3 amino acid sequence plus V-gene family, and excluded reads lacking a unique V-gene family. To address suspected cross-contamination and a sequencing artifact, a later analysis removed around 590 highly shared, low-generation-probability nucleotide sequences. In a later analysis, a clonal expansion index was calculated for each public chain from normalized within-repertoire ranks of inferred template counts. Generation probabilities in a later analysis came from a VDJ recombination model fitted to out-of-frame rearrangements, and those results were checked against IGoR. Hypergeometric tests were used in a later analysis to score TCR-TCR, TCR-HLA and TCR-CMV co-occurrence, with a repertoire-size bias correction applied to the TCR pairs. To estimate false discovery rates, a later analysis permuted the HLA or CMV assignments 20 times. A later analysis grouped co-occurring TCRs with DBSCAN, adding TCRdist sequence similarity when clustering within HLA-allele-positive subsets. Repertoires with fewer than 30,000 or more than 120,000 public chains, plus five repertoires with anomalous nucleotide sharing, were excluded from co-occurrence clustering. Drawn from immuneACCESS, this table holds only the in-frame rearrangements with V and J called that TCRdb kept. Clones are partly lost; checked studies trace under half to an unresolved V gene and leave the rest unexplained. Clone size and V and J calls were adopted from that table, with D and trimming inferred from the DNA. This sample holds 100,000 to 150,000 clones; about 73% were observed only once. The ten top clones hold more than 2% of the sample.

The cohort was made up of 500 to 800 healthy bone marrow donors. Cohort members were all nominally healthy when sampled, although unrecorded immune exposures were likely present. The donor was CMV seropositive and belonged to the group of over 250 seropositive cohort members. Each donor provided a peripheral blood sample, and peripheral blood mononuclear cells were used for TCR beta sequencing. The Qiagen DNeasy Blood Extraction Kit was used to extract genomic DNA from the blood cell samples. What the authors observed across the whole study: Most CMV-associated TCR beta chains appeared to be HLA-restricted in a later analysis, and the HLA associations seemed to be driven largely by CMV exposure. A few of the identified cytomegalovirus-associated TCR beta chains were confirmed in vitro to be specific for cytomegalovirus antigens. Across donors, most TCR sequences were observed very rarely, whereas some public TCRs were present in many individuals. A later analysis found that HLA-associated TCR beta chains were more clonally expanded and had lower generation probabilities than equally common non-associated chains. Correlated functional status among segregating V segments might be attributable to linkage disequilibrium, but an unknown experimental factor could not be ruled out. The classifier was reported to diagnose cytomegalovirus status with high specificity and sensitivity in both the original and validation cohorts. A cluster of highly shared sequence variants was judged likely to represent a technical artifact of the sequencing pipeline. A later genetic analysis associated a missense DCLRE1C variant with V-gene and J-gene trimming of TCR beta chains, and an independent cohort replicated the association. Presence/absence analyses assumed roughly uniform sequencing depth across donors, an assumption that may not hold. In an earlier analysis of fewer than 750 of the donors, most TCR beta V segments were observed in productive rearrangements about 87% or about 30% of the time, broadly matching IMGT annotations. The study listed 150 to 200 TCR beta chains as associated with cytomegalovirus. The authors suggested that the approach could potentially be generalized to other disease states and immunological phenotypes. Assigning TCR associations to individual alleles was difficult when HLA alleles, especially DR and DQ, strongly co-occurred. For the cohort, immune exposure information was limited to CMV serostatus. Compared with the roughly 720-donor mean, donors in an Asian-associated ancestry cluster had fewer N-insertions in productive TCRs, according to a later genetic analysis. The cohort was sequenced for TCR beta chains only, and without alpha or paired-chain data the features that could be detected were limited. Because HLA typing was unavailable for some donors at each locus, only the typed subset was used in association tests. A further reported finding was that TCR beta sequences accurately predicted the HLA-A and HLA-B alleles for most subjects in the first cohort. The 87-base-pair reads could not distinguish some IMGT-functional V segments, including TRBV6-2 and TRBV6-3, so those segments were excluded. According to a later analysis, TCR association rates differed among HLA loci, with DRB1 alleles showing the most associated TCRs and HLA-C alleles showing the fewest. The earlier analysis of approximately 540 of the donors excluded approximately 15 rarely observed V segments, including chromosome 9 orphons, because counts were too low. A later analysis reported that several top co-occurrence clusters appeared linked to parvovirus B19, influenza, CMV and Epstein-Barr virus. At a false discovery rate of 0.05, a later analysis linked approximately 18,000 TCR beta sequences to specific HLA alleles.

CDR1 and CDR2, looked up from the germline V gene, are SGDLS and YYNGEE. Reading from cysteine to phenylalanine, the CDR3 counts 14 amino acids. Only the CDR3 part of the read is kept: 42 bases, read in frame from the first base. V and J lose 2 bases and 8 bases, and a span of 14 bases separates them. Sequences were obtained from PBMCs. The TCR originated in a woman aged 40 to 49 in good health and CMV-seropositive. Rearrangement joined TRBV9 to TRBJ2-4; TRBD1 is possibly the D segment (5 matching bases). CDR3 loop: CASSVDVRRDIQYF. The DNA is as follows: TGTGCCAGCAGCGTTGACGTCCGCAGGGACATTCAGTACTTC.